A single T cell receptor beta chain is shown here with its context. The antigen remains undetermined. Here immunoSEQ multiplex PCR was the method, and the copy in TCRdb shows in-frame clones only, minus some. The data show about 160,000 clones, 85% to 95% seen once. These data are taken from a study of T cell responses to AZD1222 COVID-19 vaccine. CDR3 length: 14 amino acids. Looked up from germline, CDR1 is SNHLY and CDR2 is FYNNEI. The germline V and J ends were trimmed by 5 bases and 7 bases, with 15 bases remaining between them. Notes on the study in general: Clonal diversity was possibly underestimated; the donors were predominantly white British and more often female.

Sample: peripheral blood, taken on day 0 of AZD1222 vaccination. The clonotype originates from an adult in good health. The chain recombines TRBV2 with TRBJ1-5; D may be TRBD1 (5 bases). The CDR3 here is CASSQRGARQPQHF. The DNA of the CDR3 is TGTGCCAGCAGTCAACGAGGGGCGCGGCAGCCCCAGCATTTT.